This T cell receptor (beta chain) was recovered during a study of blood T cell repertoires in COVID-19. Study at large: Whether acute or convalescent, the COVID-19 samples came from the United States, Italy and Spain. PBMCs, B-cell-depleted T cells, or T cells provided the cDNA or gDNA that made up the material.

Authors' data handling: Cell counts per sample came from amplifying reference gene primers. Only in-frame clones appear in the TCRdb table, and some are missing; sequencing was by immunoSEQ multiplex PCR. From that table come the V and J calls and clone size; the DNA was used to work out D and trimming. This table holds 300,000 to 450,000 clones, 85% found once. Unmatched junction bases numbered 3, after V lost 6 bases and J lost 1 base. This CDR3 is built from 13 residues. This rearrangement joins TRBV12-3 or TRBV12-4 to TRBJ2-7, with TRBD2 identical over 7 bases. The sample comprised peripheral blood. The source is a woman aged 18-29 years with acute or convalescent COVID-19. The CDR3 DNA reads TGTGCCAGCAGCGGCGGGAGATCCTACGAGCAGTACTTC. It specifies CASSGGRSYEQYF.